These T cell receptor beta chains were read from a single sample in a study of blood T cell repertoires in COVID-19. Data came from immunoSEQ multiplex PCR; TCRdb stores just in-frame clones and leaves some out. This table holds approximately 250,000 clones, 84% found once. Sequenced material: peripheral blood. The receptors were gathered from a woman between 35 and 50 years old who had recovered from COVID-19. Both conserved end residues are part of each CDR3. D genes are given only for firm matches. Clone size is stated in some rows and not others, as once, few, many or a class when expanded.

d_call: TRBD1; clone_size: once; v_call: TRBV7-8; j_call: TRBJ1-6; cdr3_aa: CASSWPPQGQGASPLHF; cdr3_nt: TGTGCCAGCAGCTGGCCGCCTCAGGGACAGGGGGCTTCACCCCTCCACTTT
d_call: TRBD2; clone_size: .; v_call: TRBV29-1; j_call: TRBJ2-3; cdr3_aa: CSVAGGGSADTQYF; cdr3_nt: TGCAGCGTAGCCGGCGGGGGGTCCGCAGATACGCAGTATTTT
d_call: TRBD1; clone_size: .; v_call: TRBV7-6; j_call: TRBJ2-1; cdr3_aa: CASSLSGGNNEQFF; cdr3_nt: TGTGCCAGCAGCTTGTCAGGGGGCAACAATGAGCAGTTCTTC
d_call: .; clone_size: .; v_call: TRBV5-1; j_call: TRBJ1-2; cdr3_aa: CASSPDSDYGYTF; cdr3_nt: TGCGCCAGCAGCCCGGACAGCGACTATGGCTACACCTTC
d_call: TRBD2; clone_size: .; v_call: TRBV7-2; j_call: TRBJ2-3; cdr3_aa: CASSLGRGGTDTQYF; cdr3_nt: TGTGCCAGCAGCTTAGGCCGGGGGGGCACAGATACGCAGTATTTT
d_call: TRBD2; clone_size: .; v_call: TRBV18; j_call: TRBJ2-3; cdr3_aa: CASSLAGDTDTQYF; cdr3_nt: TGTGCCAGCTCGCTAGCGGGGGACACAGATACGCAGTATTTT
d_call: TRBD1; clone_size: .; v_call: TRBV5-1; j_call: TRBJ1-1; cdr3_aa: CASSAQGGDTEAFF; cdr3_nt: TGCGCCAGCAGCGCTCAGGGGGGCGACACTGAAGCTTTCTTT
d_call: .; clone_size: .; v_call: TRBV12-3/TRBV12-4; j_call: TRBJ2-3; cdr3_aa: CASLSRPDTQYF; cdr3_nt: TGTGCCAGCCTATCCAGGCCCGATACGCAGTATTTT
d_call: .; clone_size: .; v_call: TRBV28; j_call: TRBJ1-5; cdr3_aa: CASRGKYSNQPQHF; cdr3_nt: TGTGCCAGCAGGGGCAAATATAGCAATCAGCCCCAGCATTTT
d_call: .; clone_size: .; v_call: TRBV7-9; j_call: TRBJ2-7; cdr3_aa: CASSPSVSGWYEQYF; cdr3_nt: TGTGCCAGCAGCCCGTCCGTATCGGGGTGGTACGAGCAGTACTTC